These T cell receptor beta chains were read from a single sample in a study of T-cell reconstitution after alpha-beta-depleted transplantation in children. TCRdb reanalysed the PCR reads using MiXCR and keeps one entry per CDR3 protein. The table has some 840,000 distinct CDR3 sequences, about 16% seen once. The material sequenced was PBMCs, mostly from graft donor cells, taken 360 days after TCRalphabeta/CD19-depleted stem cell transplant. The receptors derive from a male patient between 5 and 17 years old who had a stem cell transplant for acute lymphoblastic leukemia, so the T cells may come from the graft donor. CDR3s include the opening cysteine and the closing phenylalanine or tryptophan. D genes are given only for firm matches. Rows give clone size only sometimes, using once, few, many, or a class for an expanded clone.

>TRBV18|few|TRBJ2-3|NA
CASSPLGADGDPTDTQYF
TGTGCCAGCTCACCACTTGGGGCGGACGGTGACCCGACAGATACGCAGTATTTT
>TRBV14|few|TRBJ2-7|NA
CASSQDHIPSYEQYF
TGTGCCAGCAGCCAAGATCACATCCCTTCCTACGAGCAGTACTTC
>TRBV7-8|NA|TRBJ2-5|NA
CASSLAHRPASQETQYF
TGTGCCAGCAGCTTAGCCCACAGGCCTGCTTCCCAAGAGACCCAGTACTTC
>TRBV18|NA|TRBJ2-1|TRBD1
CASSQGAHNEQFF
TGTGCCAGCTCTCAGGGGGCGCACAATGAGCAGTTCTTC
>TRBV5-1|NA|TRBJ2-5|NA
CASSLIGQQETQYF
TGCGCCAGCAGCTTGATTGGGCAGCAAGAGACCCAGTACTTC
>TRBV3-1|NA|TRBJ2-7|NA
CASSHEPGRSYF
TGTGCCAGCAGCCACGAACCGGGACGGTCTTACTTC
>TRBV19|NA|TRBJ1-5|NA
CASSMGDQPQHF
TGTGCCAGTAGTATGGGCGATCAGCCCCAGCATTTT
>TRBV5-1|many|TRBJ2-3|TRBD2
CASSPRAGGTDTQYF
TGCGCCAGCAGCCCCCGGGCGGGAGGCACAGATACGCAGTATTTT
>TRBV5-1|many|TRBJ2-2|NA
CASSLGGTNTGELFF
TGTGCCAGCAGCTTAGGGGGAACGAACACCGGGGAGCTGTTTTTT
>TRBV12-3/TRBV12-4|few|TRBJ1-5|NA
CASSLDEGADQPQHF
TGTGCCAGCAGTTTAGATGAGGGCGCCGATCAGCCCCAGCATTTT
>TRBV12-3/TRBV12-4|many|TRBJ2-2|NA
CASSFPRSGPNTGELFF
TGTGCCAGCAGTTTCCCCAGAAGCGGGCCGAACACCGGGGAGCTGTTTTTT
>TRBV5-1|many|TRBJ2-1|NA
CASSILASSYNEQFF
TGCGCCAGCAGCATTTTAGCGAGCTCCTACAATGAGCAGTTCTTC
>TRBV12-3/TRBV12-4|NA|TRBJ2-1|TRBD2
CASSFRAGTRVPNEQFF
TGTGCCAGCAGTTTTAGAGCCGGGACTAGAGTTCCCAATGAGCAGTTCTTC
>TRBV25-1|NA|TRBJ2-1|TRBD1
CASSVPLTGGKQFF
TGTGCCAGCAGTGTGCCTCTCACAGGGGGCAAGCAGTTCTTC
>TRBV6-5|many|TRBJ1-1|TRBD1
CASSRDSQAFF
TGTGCCAGCAGCCGGGACAGCCAAGCTTTCTTT
>TRBV5-1|NA|TRBJ2-5|NA
CASSLWGYQETQYF
TGCGCCAGCAGCTTGTGGGGGTACCAAGAGACCCAGTACTTC
>TRBV12-3/TRBV12-4|few|TRBJ2-7|TRBD1
CASSPGQAKGYEQYF
TGTGCCAGCAGTCCCGGACAGGCGAAGGGTTACGAGCAGTACTTC